These 10 T cell receptor beta chains share one sample of origin, sequenced in a study of shared clonotypes between healthy human individuals. Clones were read by immunoSEQ multiplex PCR, and TCRdb kept only the in-frame ones, dropping some. The data contain approximately 470,000 clones, approximately 84% of them singletons. Material: PBMCs. All receptors derive from a woman aged 40 to 49 in good health. Some clones in this sample may be carry-over from other donors' samples.

This clone has only one observation. The rearrangement uses TRBV7-9 and TRBJ2-7; unclear D gene. The CDR3 is made up of 14 amino acids. V was trimmed by 0 bases and J by 2 bases, leaving 8 bases between them. From germline, CDR1 is SEHNR and CDR2 FQNEAQ (reference sequence). The CDR3 DNA reads TGTGCCAGCAGCTTAGCCGCTCCTCCCTACGAGCAGTACTTC. Protein sequence: CASSLAAPPYEQYF. Full variable domain (remainder filled in from reference TRBV7-9 and TRBJ2-7): DTGVSQNPRHKITKRGQNVTFRCDPISEHNRLYWYRQTLGQGPEFLTYFQNEAQLEKSRLLSDRFSAERPKGSFSTLEIQRTEQGDSAMYLCASSLAAPPYEQYFGPGTRLTVT.

CDR3 protein: CASSMAGGLETQYF. CDR3 bases: TGTGCCAGTAGTATGGCTGGCGGGCTGGAGACCCAGTACTTC. J is TRBJ2-5 and V is TRBV19, with D maybe TRBD2 (5 bases). The ends were cut back, 3 bases at V and 5 bases at J, with 13 bases in the middle. Germline V gene lookup returns CDR1 LNHDA and CDR2 SQIVND (reference sequence). CDR3 size: 14 residues.

This chain links TRBV6-7 with TRBJ1-3; TRBD1 might be the D (5 bases). TRBV6-7 is treated as an ORF (open reading frame) with a function not yet certain. Trimming pared 5 bases from V and 0 bases from J, leaving 11 bases between. This CDR3 has 15 residues. The CDR3 sequence: CASSRGDHSGNTIYF. Written as DNA, the CDR3 is TGTGCCAGCAGTAGAGGGGACCACTCTGGAAACACCATATATTTT.

The rearrangement joins TRBV28 to TRBJ2-6; possibly TRBD2 for D (5 bases). The CDR3 extends over 14 amino acids. The V gene lost 8 bases and the J gene lost 3 bases, with 11 bases spanning the gap. Germline values: CDR1 MDHEN, CDR2 SYDVKM. The CDR3 coding sequence is TGTGCCAGCCGAGGGCCGGTTGGGGCCAACGTCCTGACTTTC. Translated: CASRGPVGANVLTF.

This clone was recorded many times. This rearrangement joins TRBV4-3 to TRBJ1-4; tentatively, D is TRBD1 (5 bases). Germline CDR1 is LGHNA and CDR2 is YSLEER. The CDR3 has 14 amino acids. Trimming pared 3 bases from V and 3 bases from J, leaving 8 bases between. In DNA form, the CDR3 reads TGCGCCAGCAGCCACGACAGTTCTAATGAAAAACTGTTTTTT. It is translated as CASSHDSSNEKLFF.

This clone has at least ten counts. V is TRBV7-9 and J is TRBJ1-4, with D unresolved. CDR1 and CDR2 from the germline V gene are SEHNR and FQNEAQ (reference sequence). V lost 3 bases to trimming and J lost 8 bases, with 16 bases between them. The CDR3 runs 15 residues. The CDR3 nucleotides read TGTGCCAGCAGCTTTGCGTCTACCTCTGCGGAAAAACTGTTTTTT. Residues: CASSFASTSAEKLFF.

This clone was detected ten times or more. Other DNA sequences from this sample encode an identical CDR3 as well. The chain has TRBV28 and TRBJ2-5; D call uncertain. Per the germline V gene, CDR1 is MDHEN and CDR2 is SYDVKM. The CDR3 length is 18 residues. The germline V and J ends were trimmed by 5 bases and 1 base, with 23 bases remaining between them. CDR3 sequence reads: CASSPFRRRTLTQETQYF. DNA for the CDR3: TGTGCCAGCAGTCCATTTAGAAGACGGACCTTAACCCAAGAGACCCAGTACTTC.

Details on this clone: This same CDR3 is encoded by further DNA sequences in the sample. V gene TRBV28 combines with J gene TRBJ1-2; D is uncertain. This CDR3 has 11 amino acids. V gave up 6 bases and J gave up 6 bases, with 8 bases separating them. Germline CDR1 MDHEN, CDR2 SYDVKM. This CDR3 reads CASRDRDGYTF. The CDR3 region has the DNA TGTGCCAGCAGGGACCGCGATGGCTACACCTTC.

This rearrangement joins TRBV9 to TRBJ2-3, with 10 bases lining up with TRBD2. Germline CDR1 is SGDLS and CDR2 is YYNGEE. Trimming at V came to 4 bases and at J to 5 bases, leaving 4 bases not matched to a gene. The length of the CDR3 is 14 residues. The CDR3 DNA sequence: TGTGCCAGCAGCCTAGCGGGAGAAGGAGATACGCAGTATTTT. Translated: CASSLAGEGDTQYF. The variable domain in full, completed from reference TRBV9 and TRBJ2-3, reads DSGVTQTPKHLITATGQRVTLRCSPRSGDLSVYWYQQSLDQGLQFLIQYYNGEERAKGNILERFSAQQFPDLHSELNLSSLELGDSALYFCASSLAGEGDTQYFGPGTRLTVL.

This chain links TRBV5-1 with TRBJ2-7; a weak D match, TRBD1 (5 bases). The V gene lost 0 bases and the J gene lost 5 bases, with 12 bases spanning the gap. The germline gives CDR1 SGHRS, CDR2 YFSETQ. CDR3 length: 14 amino acids. The CDR3: CASSLGDSADEQYF. In DNA, the CDR3 is TGCGCCAGCAGCTTGGGTGACAGCGCTGACGAGCAGTACTTC.